This entry features one T cell receptor beta chain sequence. The data were taken from a study of blood T cell repertoires in COVID-19. Looked up from germline, CDR1 is KGHSH and CDR2 is LQKENI. CDR3 size: 14 residues. V lost 5 bases, J lost 8 bases, and 17 bases lay in between. The data were produced by immunoSEQ multiplex PCR, yet TCRdb's version contains in-frame clones alone and is incomplete. The sample lists about 160,000 clones; roughly 91% were seen once. The J gene is TRBJ2-3, the V gene TRBV18; a possible D gene is TRBD1 (6 bases). The source of this sequence is a woman in her 50s with acute or convalescent COVID-19. Material: peripheral blood. The CDR3 sequence: CASSSEPGHITQYF. The CDR3 coding sequence is TGTGCCAGCTCATCAGAGCCGGGACACATTACGCAGTATTTT.